The next 7 T cell receptor beta chains were all read from a single sample in a study of T cells in localized non-small cell lung cancer. The assay was immunoSEQ multiplex PCR, and TCRdb's table has in-frame clones only and misses some. The data show hundreds of clones, around 20% seen once. The specimen was normal lung tissue next to the tumor, collected before any cancer treatment. The receptor set was obtained from a man between 40 and 69 years old with stage III squamous cell lung carcinoma.

The rearrangement joins TRBV6-8 to TRBJ1-1; 8 nucleotides align to TRBD1. V trimming: 7 bases; J trimming: 3 bases; junction bases outside the gene matches: 7. The CDR3 sequence is 14 residues long. Germline CDR1 and CDR2: MNHGY and SAAAGT. The CDR3 DNA follows: TGTGCCAGCACCCTCGGACAGGGCGACACTGAAGCTTTCTTT. This gives the protein CASTLGQGDTEAFF.

This clone is labeled as medium-sized. This chain uses TRBV11-3 with TRBJ1-2; D possibly corresponds to TRBD1 (6 bases). The germline V gene encodes CDR1 SGHNT and CDR2 YENEEA. The CDR3 spans 15 residues. V was pared by 4 bases and J by 4 bases, with 16 bases between. The CDR3 bases are TGTGCCAGCAGCTCAGACGCAGGGGCACTCTATGGCTACACCTTC. Protein product: CASSSDAGALYGYTF.

V gene TRBV28 combines with J gene TRBJ2-7, with no clear D. The germline V gene has CDR1 MDHEN and CDR2 SYDVKM. The length of the CDR3 is 15 residues. Deletions cut 1 base from V and 0 bases from J, with 10 bases between. In DNA, the CDR3 is TGTGCCAGCAGTTTATCAGCAAATCCCTCCTACGAGCAGTACTTC. As protein: CASSLSANPSYEQYF.

This chain links TRBV9 with TRBJ2-1; D gene uncertain. CDR1 and CDR2 (germline): SGDLS, YYNGEE. Trimming removed 5 bases at V and 2 bases at J, with 11 bases between. The CDR3 sequence is 14 residues long. For the CDR3, the DNA is TGTGCCAGCAGTGTGCAGGTGGCCTACAATGAGCAGTTCTTC. This codes for CASSVQVAYNEQFF.

In its sample, this clone ranks as hyperexpanded. V and J are TRBV6-8 and TRBJ2-1; 13 nucleotides line up with TRBD2. V gave up 5 bases and J gave up 8 bases; unmatched junction bases: 9. The CDR3 consists of 16 residues. Germline V lookup: CDR1 MNHGY, CDR2 SAAAGT. CDR3 protein: CASSATSGGDVDEQFF. CDR3 coding DNA: TGTGCCAGCAGTGCAACTAGCGGGGGGGATGTCGATGAGCAGTTCTTC.

The chain is built from TRBV11-3 and TRBJ2-1; D remains unclear. The CDR3 totals 14 residues. V lost 5 bases, J lost 4 bases, and 12 bases lay in between. The V gene's germline CDR1 is SGHNT and CDR2 YENEEA. The CDR3 reads CASSLVLLYNEQFF. CDR3 DNA sequence: TGTGCCAGCAGCCTCGTATTGCTATACAATGAGCAGTTCTTC. Using reference TRBV11-3 and TRBJ2-1 for the parts outside the CDR3, the full variable domain is EAGVVQSPRYKIIEKKQPVAFWCNPISGHNTLYWYLQNLGQGPELLIRYENEEAVDDSQLPKDRFSAERLKGVDSTLKIQPAELGDSAVYLCASSLVLLYNEQFFGPGTRLTVL.

In this sample, this clone turned up a few times. V and J are TRBV9 and TRBJ1-2; D is unresolved. Trimming took 4 bases from V and 7 from J, leaving 14 bases between them. The CDR3 extends over 13 amino acids. Per the germline V gene, CDR1 is SGDLS and CDR2 is YYNGEE. The CDR3 loop is CASSLNTFGGYTF. The DNA for the CDR3 is TGTGCCAGCAGCTTAAATACGTTTGGTGGCTACACCTTC.